This T cell receptor beta chain was sequenced for a study of T cell repertoires in aging, cancer and after chemotherapy. Study overall: Pre- and post-chemotherapy samples were paired from chronic lymphocytic leukemia patients treated with fludarabine- or bendamustine-based regimens. Study-wide findings and caveats: Median generation probability rose over the chemotherapy interval in each cancer cohort, suggesting rebound thymic output. Loss of evenness, beyond lost richness, contributed to age-related TCR diversity decline in cancer patients. Compared with age-matched healthy donors, untreated hematological or solid cancer patients showed higher blood TCR clonality.

The CDR3 has 13 residues. Trimming stripped 3 bases from V and 4 bases from J, with 10 bases between. Germline CDR1 and CDR2: SGHNT and YYREEE (reference sequence). A mixed TRB-A/B primer pool amplified rearranged TRB by multiplex touch-down PCR. TCRdb processed the multiplex PCR reads anew with MiXCR; each CDR3 protein has one entry. The sample holds 7,000 to 9,500 distinct CDR3 sequences, around a quarter seen once. Peripheral blood genomic DNA, not sorted cells or RNA, was the template. Comment on this clonotype: The antigen is not known.

The rearrangement joins TRBV5-4 to TRBJ1-1, with a weak D call TRBD1 (5 bases). The TCR was taken from a human donor with a blood cancer. The donor label of this sample is uncertain. The sample taken for sequencing was blood. CDR3 DNA: TGTGCCAGCAGCTCGAGGGGTGGCACTGAAGCTTTCTTT. Its protein product is CASSSRGGTEAFF.